These 20 T cell receptor beta chains were sequenced from one sample in a study of CD8 T cells in ankylosing spondylitis. The study's findings and limits: Among TCR beta sequences, a motif of eight highly homologous variants appeared characteristic of ankylosing spondylitis blood.

One entry per CDR3 protein results from TCRdb running MiXCR on the 5' RACE reads. The top ten hold 0.45% to 0.6% of the sample, which has 750,000 to 850,000 distinct CDR3 sequences, roughly 10% seen once. Their antigens are not known. The sample was blood, either unsorted or a sorted T cell fraction (not recorded which). The source is a male donor with ankylosing spondylitis.

The CDR3 DNA follows: TGCGCCAGCACTCTGATGGCTAATGATGGCAATCAGCCCCAGCATTTT. Translated: CASTLMANDGNQPQHF. The chain uses TRBV5-1 and TRBJ1-5; no definite D call. Germline CDR1 SGHRS, CDR2 YFSETQ. The CDR3 consists of 16 residues. V gave up 6 bases and J gave up 2 bases, with 18 bases separating them. Looking up the rest from reference TRBV5-1 and TRBJ1-5 gives the full variable domain: KAGVTQTPRYLIKTRGQQVTLSCSPISGHRSVSWYQQTPGQGLQFLFEYFSETQRNKGNFPGRFSGRQFSNSRSEMNVSTLELGDSALYLCASTLMANDGNQPQHFGDGTRLSIL.

There are many counts of this clonotype. This chain joins TRBV12-3 or TRBV12-4 and TRBJ2-1; 8 bases line up with TRBD1. The V segment lost 5 bases and the J segment 9 bases; nucleotides outside the gene matches: 9. The CDR3 spans 14 residues. The CDR3 DNA is TGTGCCAGCAGTCTGGACAGGGAATTGGGTGAGCAGTTCTTC. Residues: CASSLDRELGEQFF.

The sample holds many counts of this clonotype. V is TRBV20-1 and J is TRBJ1-2; 9 bases are shared with TRBD1. There are 16 residues in the CDR3. The J segment lost 6 bases and the V segment lost 0 bases, leaving 11 bases of the junction unmatched. CDR1 DFQATT and CDR2 SNEGSKA come from the germline V gene (reference sequence). This CDR3 reads CSARDSPGQGSHGYTF. The DNA for the CDR3 is TGCAGTGCTAGAGATAGTCCGGGACAGGGTTCCCATGGCTACACCTTC.

The chain uses TRBV4-3 and TRBJ2-7; weak D call: TRBD1 (6 bases). In germline, CDR1 is LGHNA, CDR2 YSLEER. CDR3 length equals 15 residues. V was shortened by 4 bases and J by 0 bases, with 13 bases between the two germline ends. The DNA for the CDR3 is TGCGCCAGCAGCCGCCAGACAGGCAACTCCTACGAGCAGTACTTC. Translating gives CASSRQTGNSYEQYF.

This clonotype was seen only a few times. J is TRBJ2-3 and V is TRBV20-1; no clear D. The germline gives CDR1 DFQATT, CDR2 SNEGSKA (reference sequence). This CDR3 contains 16 residues. V gave up 0 bases and J gave up 5 bases, with 18 bases separating them. CDR3 in amino acids: CSARDPTLSTRDTQYF. The CDR3 coding sequence is TGCAGTGCTAGAGATCCCACCCTCTCCACCCGAGATACGCAGTATTTT.

At least ten counts were recorded for this clonotype. This rearrangement joins TRBV7-2 to TRBJ2-3; 7 bases agree with TRBD2. The length of the CDR3 is 14 residues. V dropped 2 bases and J dropped 4; count of bases not matched to a gene: 3. CDR1 is SGHTA, CDR2 FQGNSA, per germline. CDR3 region: CASSLRSGADTQYF. CDR3 bases: TGTGCCAGCAGCTTACGAAGCGGGGCAGATACGCAGTATTTT.

This clonotype appeared a few times. The rearrangement links TRBV24-1 to TRBJ2-2; D is undetermined. Trimming took off 2 bases at V and 13 bases at J, with 10 bases between the two ends. The CDR3 sequence is 12 residues long. CDR1 is KGHDR, CDR2 SFDVKD, per germline. The CDR3 loop reads CATSDSMGGLFF. The CDR3 region has the DNA TGTGCCACCAGTGATTCCATGGGTGGGCTGTTTTTT.

The sample holds a few counts of this clonotype. This sequence joins TRBV10-2 and TRBJ2-2; TRBD1 might be the D (5 bases). CDR1 is WSHSY and CDR2 is SAAADI in the germline V gene. Trimming pared 4 bases from V and 3 bases from J, leaving 12 bases between. This CDR3 is built from 15 residues. The CDR3: CASSAVQGYTGELFF. The CDR3 coding sequence is TGCGCCAGCAGTGCCGTCCAGGGCTACACCGGGGAGCTGTTTTTT.

This clonotype was observed a few times. The rearrangement uses TRBV29-1 and TRBJ2-2, with TRBD2 identical over 9 bases. This CDR3 contains 14 residues. J gave up 4 bases and V 4 bases, and 4 bases lay outside the gene matches. Germline V gene sequence: CDR1 SQVTM, CDR2 ANQGSEA. This CDR3 is CSVGSRGGTGELFF. CDR3 in DNA: TGCAGCGTTGGTTCGCGGGGGGGCACCGGGGAGCTGTTTTTT.

The table lists this clonotype with a few counts. The chain couples TRBV15 to TRBJ2-7; D is perhaps TRBD1 or TRBD2 (5 bases each). V was cut by 5 bases and J by 0 bases, with 11 bases left in between. The CDR3 loop spans 14 amino acids. CDR1 and CDR2 (germline): LNHNV, YYDKDF (reference sequence). The CDR3: CATSAAGASYEQYF. As DNA, the CDR3 is TGTGCCACCAGCGCTGCCGGGGCCTCCTACGAGCAGTACTTC.

In this sample, this clonotype turned up a few times. CDR3 DNA: TGTGCCAGCAGTTACAGGGCAGGGGTCAGCGAGCAGTACTTC. Its translation is CASSYRAGVSEQYF. The gene calls are TRBV6-5 and TRBJ2-7, with D perhaps TRBD1 (6 bases). Germline CDR1 is MNHEY and CDR2 is SVGAGI. The germline V and J ends were trimmed by 2 bases and 6 bases, with 14 bases remaining between them. This CDR3 has 14 residues.

This clonotype was seen only a few times. This chain uses TRBV27 with TRBJ2-7; weak D call: TRBD2 (6 bases). V gave up 6 bases and J gave up 5 bases, with 20 bases separating them. Germline V gene sequence: CDR1 MNHEY, CDR2 SMNVEV (reference sequence). The CDR3 has 15 amino acids. The CDR3 spells CASSRLDGRVNEQYF. CDR3 in DNA: TGTGCCAGCAGCCGCCTTGACGGGAGAGTCAACGAGCAGTACTTC.

Only one count was recorded for this clonotype. V is TRBV18 and J is TRBJ2-3; unclear D gene. Per the germline V gene, CDR1 is KGHSH and CDR2 is LQKENI. V was pared by 6 bases and J by 2 bases, with 21 bases between. CDR3 length: 17 amino acids. The CDR3 here is CASSPRLAYSNTDTQYF. In DNA form, the CDR3 reads TGTGCCAGCTCGCCCAGGCTCGCCTACTCAAACACAGATACGCAGTATTTT.

The rearrangement joins TRBV7-9 to TRBJ2-7; possibly TRBD2 for D (6 bases). V lost 3 bases and J 2 bases, leaving 11 bases between the germline ends. CDR1 is SEHNR, CDR2 FQNEAQ, per germline (reference sequence). This CDR3 spans 14 amino acids. This chain's CDR3 is CASSFPGRAYEQYF. The CDR3 DNA reads as TGTGCCAGCAGCTTCCCCGGGAGAGCCTACGAGCAGTACTTC.

This clonotype was counted many times. The chain combines TRBV20-1 with TRBJ2-1, with 9 nucleotides matching TRBD1. Trimming took 6 bases from V and 0 from J; bases not matched to a gene: 6. The CDR3 runs to 15 residues. CDR1 is DFQATT and CDR2 is SNEGSKA in the germline V gene (reference sequence). The CDR3 loop reads CSALGQGSSYNEQFF. The DNA of the CDR3 is TGCAGTGCCCTTGGACAGGGGAGCTCCTACAATGAGCAGTTCTTC.

This clonotype was detected many times. The chain joins TRBV7-2 to TRBJ1-1; D perhaps matches TRBD1 (5 bases). Germline V gene sequence: CDR1 SGHTA, CDR2 FQGNSA. V shed 6 bases and J shed 3 bases, with 14 bases lying between them. The CDR3 has 14 amino acids. DNA of the CDR3: TGTGCCAGCAGTGCGAGGGGTGGTTACACTGAAGCTTTCTTT. Translating it yields CASSARGGYTEAFF.

The rearrangement links TRBV20-1 to TRBJ2-5; unclear D gene. This CDR3 region has 12 residues. V lost 7 bases and J lost 4, with 13 bases in between. Germline V CDR1 and CDR2: DFQATT, SNEGSKA (reference sequence). The CDR3 reads CSDLLPGETQYF. Here the CDR3 DNA reads TGCAGTGACCTATTGCCGGGAGAGACCCAGTACTTC.

This clonotype has a handful of counts. The chain links TRBV20-1 to TRBJ1-6; D gene uncertain. Trimming shortened V by 4 bases and J by 10 bases, and 17 bases separated the two germline ends. CDR1 DFQATT and CDR2 SNEGSKA come from the germline V gene (reference sequence). The CDR3 runs 14 residues. CDR3 sequence: CSATNGPVVSPLHF. CDR3 sequence (DNA): TGCAGTGCTACCAATGGACCTGTTGTGTCACCCCTCCACTTT.

This clonotype was seen only a few times. This chain joins TRBV20-1 and TRBJ2-7, with 7 bases that match TRBD2. V lost 0 bases to trimming and J lost 0 bases; unmatched junction nucleotides: 5. The germline V gene has CDR1 DFQATT and CDR2 SNEGSKA (reference sequence). The CDR3 has 15 amino acids. The CDR3 sequence is CSARDSTGGSYEQYF. The CDR3 bases are TGCAGTGCTAGAGATTCGACGGGGGGCTCCTACGAGCAGTACTTC.

This clonotype was observed many times. The chain employs TRBV10-3 and TRBJ2-7; possibly TRBD1 for D (5 bases). Germline V lookup: CDR1 ENHRY, CDR2 SYGVKD. Trimming shortened V by 0 bases and J by 4 bases, and 7 bases separated the two germline ends. The CDR3 runs to 13 residues. The CDR3 nucleotides are TGTGCCATCAGTGAGTCGGGGCGATACGAGCAGTACTTC. Its translation is CAISESGRYEQYF.